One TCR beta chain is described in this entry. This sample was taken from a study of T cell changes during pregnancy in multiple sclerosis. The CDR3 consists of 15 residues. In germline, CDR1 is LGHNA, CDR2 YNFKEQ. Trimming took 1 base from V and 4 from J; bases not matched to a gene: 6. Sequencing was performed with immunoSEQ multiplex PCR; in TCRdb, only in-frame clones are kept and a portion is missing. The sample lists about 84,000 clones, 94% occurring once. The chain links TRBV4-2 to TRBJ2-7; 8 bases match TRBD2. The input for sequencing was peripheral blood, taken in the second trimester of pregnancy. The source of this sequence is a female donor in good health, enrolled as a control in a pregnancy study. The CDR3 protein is CASSQAGSGTYEQYF. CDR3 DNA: TGTGCCAGCAGCCAAGCGGGTAGCGGGACGTACGAGCAGTACTTC.